This TCR beta chain derives from a study of blood T cell repertoires in COVID-19. Data came from immunoSEQ multiplex PCR; TCRdb stores just in-frame clones and leaves some out. Altogether roughly 170,000 clones are present, around four fifths being singletons, with the ten largest covering around 3.6%. The CDR3 is made up of 16 amino acids. V gave up 5 bases and J gave up 5 bases; unmatched junction bases: 12. Germline V gene data show CDR1 as LNHDA and CDR2 as SQIVND (reference sequence). The chain is built from TRBV19 and TRBJ2-7; 10 bases map to TRBD2. The sequence was obtained from a woman in her 50s in a cohort exposed to, infected with or recovered from COVID-19 (not recorded which). The sample taken for sequencing was PBMCs or T cells enriched from blood (not recorded which). The CDR3 sequence is CASSSPERGGRDEQYF. CDR3 DNA sequence: TGTGCCAGTAGTTCCCCAGAGCGGGGGGGCCGCGACGAGCAGTACTTC.